This T cell receptor beta chain was documented in a study of cytomegalovirus exposure and HLA in healthy donors. Overall study context: Some 85 million unique TCRs, all from HLA-typed donors, were included in an early release of the data. Findings and caveats of the study: The authors excluded some V segments, including TRBV6-2 and TRBV6-3, as indistinguishable. Reportedly, TCR beta sequences accurately predicted HLA-A and HLA-B alleles in most subjects. Versus the approximately 700-donor mean, an Asian-associated ancestry cluster reportedly showed fewer N-insertions in a later analysis.

The V gene end was trimmed by 4 bases and the J gene end by 5 bases; junction bases not matched to a gene: 8. This CDR3 has 16 amino acids. Germline V gene data show CDR1 as MGHRA and CDR2 as YSYEKL. Comments on this clone: The antigen remains unidentified.

In the PCR, 60 Vbeta and 13 Jbeta primers were used. The assay was immunoSEQ multiplex PCR, and TCRdb's table has in-frame clones only and misses some. The data show roughly 63,000 clones, about 65% seen once. The sample consisted of PBMCs. The TCR was taken from a man over 45 in good health and CMV-seropositive. The chain uses TRBV4-1 and TRBJ2-1, with 10 positions matching TRBD1. In DNA, the CDR3 is TGCGCCAGCAGCCTACCCGTGGACAGGGGGAACAATGAGCAGTTCTTC. Protein sequence: CASSLPVDRGNNEQFF.